This TCR beta chain was sequenced during a study of shared clonotypes between healthy human individuals. A split of CD4+ cells into CD45RA+ naive and CD45RA-negative memory subsets was performed. The CDR3 extends over 11 amino acids. V lost 6 bases to trimming and J lost 2 bases, with 3 bases between them. Germline V gene sequence: CDR1 LNHDA, CDR2 SQIVND (reference sequence). Broader study findings: The sharing of 4.5% to 6.5% of naive CD4 clonotypes was seen across several donors. Naive subsets generally exceeded memory subsets in estimated richness.

Profiling relied on immunoSEQ multiplex PCR, and the TCRdb table lists in-frame clones only, not all of them. The table has millions of clones, roughly 92% seen once. Comment on this clone: Its antigen remains unknown.

The source is a man aged 18 to 29 in good health. The chain has TRBV19 and TRBJ2-3; D is undetermined. Input material: naive CD4+ T cells sorted from blood. Subset reported: CD45RA+ positively selected. CDR3 amino acids: CASRNTDTQYF. CDR3 in DNA: TGTGCCAGTAGAAACACAGATACGCAGTATTTT.